A single sample gave rise to the 25 T cell receptor beta chains below, sequenced in a study of blood T cell repertoires in COVID-19. Sequencing was performed with immunoSEQ multiplex PCR; in TCRdb, only in-frame clones are kept and a portion is missing. Of about 440,000 clones in the sample, 80% to 95% are singletons; the top ten hold less than 0.75%. Sequenced input: PBMCs or T cells enriched from blood (not recorded which). These receptors all come from a man aged 18-30 years who had recovered from COVID-19.

The chain uses TRBV7-9 and TRBJ2-3, with unresolved D. V lost 4 bases and J lost 4, with 9 bases in between. Germline CDR1 reads SEHNR; CDR2 reads FQNEAQ (reference sequence). The CDR3 consists of 13 residues. The CDR3 is CASSSGLSDTQYF. The CDR3 DNA reads as TGTGCCAGCAGCTCCGGGTTATCAGATACGCAGTATTTT.

The chain recombines TRBV4-1 with TRBJ1-2; a possible D gene is TRBD1 (6 bases). Germline V gene data show CDR1 as MGHRA and CDR2 as YSYEKL. With 0 bases removed from V and 4 bases from J, the gap between germline ends came to 12 bases. CDR3 size: 15 residues. In nucleotides, the CDR3 is TGCGCCAGCAGCCAAGATCCGGACAGTTTCTATGGCTACACCTTC. As protein: CASSQDPDSFYGYTF.

The chain uses TRBV4-1 and TRBJ2-3; 13 positions agree with TRBD2. The CDR3 is 16 residues long. Germline V gene data show CDR1 as MGHRA and CDR2 as YSYEKL. V lost 4 bases to trimming and J lost 2 bases; unmatched junction nucleotides: 3. This CDR3 reads CASSPGLAGATDTQYF. The CDR3 DNA reads TGCGCCAGCAGCCCCGGACTAGCGGGAGCCACAGATACGCAGTATTTT.

The V call is TRBV27, the J call TRBJ2-5, with a possible D match to TRBD2 (6 bases). CDR1 and CDR2 (germline): MNHEY, SMNVEV (reference sequence). V shed 1 base and J shed 0 bases, with 12 bases lying between them. The CDR3 sequence is 16 residues long. CDR3 in DNA: TGTGCCAGCAGTTTATTACGGGGGAGTCACCAAGAGACCCAGTACTTC. It specifies CASSLLRGSHQETQYF.

This clone appeared a single time. This chain uses TRBV3-1 (or the pseudogene TRBV3-2) with TRBJ1-4; maybe TRBD1 (6 bases). Trimming left V 3 bases short and J 8 bases short, with 16 bases between. Germline-derived CDR1 and CDR2 are LGHDT and YNNKEL (reference sequence). The CDR3 has 15 residues. Here the CDR3 reads CASSHSGPGDEKLFF. The CDR3 DNA reads as TGTGCCAGCAGCCATAGTGGCCCAGGGGACGAAAAACTGTTTTTT.

Remarks on this clone: The same CDR3 can be traced to other DNA sequences in this sample. The genes are TRBV5-1 and TRBJ1-1, with 9 bases identical to TRBD1. J lost 0 bases, V lost 3 bases, and 3 bases had no gene match. CDR1 and CDR2 (germline): SGHRS, YFSETQ. The CDR3 has 15 residues. The CDR3 bases are TGCGCCAGCAGCTCTGGGACAGGGATGAACACTGAAGCTTTCTTT. This translates into CASSSGTGMNTEAFF.

The CDR3: CASSFTGDRGYGYTF. The CDR3 DNA is TGCGCCAGCAGCTTCACCGGAGACAGGGGTTATGGCTACACCTTC. This chain joins TRBV5-1 and TRBJ1-2; 8 nucleotides match TRBD1. Germline CDR1 SGHRS, CDR2 YFSETQ. This CDR3 is 15 amino acids long. V was clipped by 2 bases and J by 5 bases; unmatched bases: 8.

This chain uses TRBV13 with TRBJ2-7; D call uncertain. This CDR3 comprises 21 residues. From germline, CDR1 is PRHDT and CDR2 FYEKMQ (reference sequence). The V end lost 5 bases, the J end lost 0 bases, and 32 bases lay between the germline ends. CDR3 coding DNA: TGTGCCAGCAGCCCCCGAGGCAATTGGATTTCGAACATCCAAAGCTCCTACGAGCAGTACTTC. Encoded protein: CASSPRGNWISNIQSSYEQYF.

The J gene is TRBJ1-1, the V gene TRBV9; tentative D call: TRBD1 (5 bases). The CDR3 loop spans 15 amino acids. CDR1 is SGDLS and CDR2 is YYNGEE in the germline V gene. V lost 3 bases and J 0 bases, leaving 12 bases between the germline ends. The CDR3 region is CASSGQDTLNTEAFF. In nucleotides, the CDR3 is TGTGCCAGCAGCGGGCAGGACACTTTGAACACTGAAGCTTTCTTT.

J is TRBJ1-5 and V is TRBV6-1; D gene ambiguous. The germline V and J ends were trimmed by 3 bases and 2 bases, with 11 bases remaining between them. CDR3 length: 15 residues. CDR1 is MNHNS and CDR2 is SASEGT in the germline V gene. The CDR3 sequence: CASSDSVSGNQPQHF. In DNA form, the CDR3 reads TGTGCCAGCAGTGATTCTGTCAGCGGCAATCAGCCCCAGCATTTT.

Comments on this clone: The same CDR3 is also encoded by other DNA sequences in this sample. The chain uses TRBV9 and TRBJ2-3; 9 positions match TRBD2. Germline CDR1 is SGDLS and CDR2 is YYNGEE. V shed 2 bases, J shed 0 bases, and the junction held 1 base outside the gene matches. The CDR3 is 15 residues long. For the CDR3, the DNA is TGTGCCAGCAGCGTTGGACTAGCGAGCACAGATACGCAGTATTTT. Translating gives CASSVGLASTDTQYF.

The V and J genes are TRBV5-1 and TRBJ2-7; D might be TRBD1 (5 bases). Trimming removed 1 base at V and 7 bases at J, with 15 bases between. CDR3 length: 14 amino acids. Per germline, CDR1 SGHRS and CDR2 YFSETQ. In DNA form, the CDR3 reads TGCGCCAGCAGCTTGACAGGATCCTACGGGGAGCAGTACTTC. Protein product: CASSLTGSYGEQYF.

The chain has TRBV28 and TRBJ1-5; 9 bases line up with TRBD1. The germline V gene has CDR1 MDHEN and CDR2 SYDVKM. This CDR3 comprises 14 residues. J was trimmed by 7 bases and V by 5 bases; bases with no gene match: 6. CDR3 region: CASSNRDRAQPQHF. CDR3 in DNA: TGTGCCAGCAGTAACCGGGACAGGGCACAGCCCCAGCATTTT.

This clone was seen a single time. The genes are TRBV11-1 and TRBJ2-7; 12 bases are a match to TRBD1. Germline lookup yields CDR1 SGHAT and CDR2 FQDESV (reference sequence). Trimming took 6 bases from V and 4 from J; bases not matched to a gene: 10. The CDR3 extends over 16 amino acids. CDR3 sequence: CASSSAGTGGAYEQYF. The CDR3 coding sequence is TGTGCCAGCAGTTCGGCCGGGACAGGGGGCGCATACGAGCAGTACTTC.

The rearrangement uses TRBV6-1 and TRBJ1-1; D is undetermined. CDR1 MNHNS and CDR2 SASEGT come from the germline V gene. The CDR3 covers 14 residues. The V gene lost 4 bases and the J gene lost 5 bases, with 14 bases spanning the gap. For the CDR3, the DNA is TGTGCCAGCAGTGCAGCGTCTAGGTTAACTGAAGCTTTCTTT. Translating it yields CASSAASRLTEAFF.

The count of this clone is one. The rearrangement joins TRBV12-3 or TRBV12-4 to TRBJ1-5; D call uncertain. The CDR3 has 13 residues. Trimming took off 3 bases at V and 5 bases at J, with 8 bases between the two ends. The CDR3 DNA reads as TGTGCCAGCAGTTTTGCTCGAGATCAGCCCCAGCATTTT. This gives the protein CASSFARDQPQHF.

Here the CDR3 reads CASSHREWLGETQYF. The CDR3 DNA reads TGTGCCAGCAGTCACAGGGAATGGTTGGGGGAGACCCAGTACTTC. This chain joins TRBV28 and TRBJ2-5; perhaps TRBD1 as D (6 bases). The CDR3 covers 15 residues. From germline, CDR1 is MDHEN and CDR2 SYDVKM. V lost 5 bases and J 5 bases, leaving 18 bases between the germline ends.

The chain is built from TRBV3-1 (or the pseudogene TRBV3-2) and TRBJ1-5, with D unclear. The V gene's germline CDR1 is LGHDT and CDR2 YNNKEL (reference sequence). CDR3 length: 14 amino acids. V was shortened by 1 base and J by 4 bases, with 8 bases between the two germline ends. The CDR3 DNA is TGTGCCAGCAGCCAAGGGAGAGAAAATCAGCCCCAGCATTTT. This gives the protein CASSQGRENQPQHF.

V gene TRBV19 combines with J gene TRBJ1-4, with D uncertain. The germline CDR1 and CDR2 sequences are LNHDA and SQIVND (reference sequence). The CDR3 loop spans 13 amino acids. Trimming left V 4 bases short and J 3 bases short, with 6 bases between. CDR3 sequence: CASSNTANEKLFF. DNA of the CDR3: TGTGCCAGTAGTAATACGGCTAATGAAAAACTGTTTTTT.

The CDR3 is CASSQDWTGSGYTF. The CDR3 DNA sequence: TGTGCCAGCAGCCAAGATTGGACAGGTTCCGGCTACACCTTC. V gene TRBV3-1 (or the pseudogene TRBV3-2) combines with J gene TRBJ1-2, with 7 bases identical to TRBD1. The CDR3 covers 14 residues. Germline CDR1 and CDR2: LGHDT and YNNKEL (reference sequence). V lost 0 bases, J lost 8 bases, and 6 bases stayed unmatched.

The chain is built from TRBV12-5 and TRBJ1-2; D might be TRBD1 (5 bases). The CDR3 extends over 12 amino acids. The V gene's germline CDR1 is LGHNT and CDR2 FRNRAP. V was pared by 7 bases and J by 5 bases, with 11 bases between. This chain's CDR3 is CASAPDNYGYTF. In nucleotides, the CDR3 is TGTGCTAGTGCCCCGGACAATTATGGCTACACCTTC.

The genes are TRBV18 and TRBJ2-1, with 10 nucleotides matching TRBD2. With V trimmed by 1 base and J by 0 bases, 9 bases remained unmatched. The V gene's germline CDR1 is KGHSH and CDR2 LQKENI. The CDR3 length is 19 residues. CDR3: CASSPLRTSGSSSYNEQFF. The CDR3 DNA reads as TGTGCCAGCTCACCACTTAGGACTAGCGGTTCTAGCTCCTACAATGAGCAGTTCTTC.

The chain has TRBV7-7 and TRBJ2-5, with 9 bases aligning to TRBD2. Per the germline V gene, CDR1 is SSHAT and CDR2 is FNYEAQ (reference sequence). With V trimmed by 1 base and J by 5 bases, 8 bases remained unmatched. CDR3 length equals 16 residues. CDR3 sequence reads: CASSLGLAGAVETQYF. CDR3 nucleotides: TGTGCCAGCAGCTTAGGGTTAGCGGGAGCGGTCGAGACCCAGTACTTC.

The chain carries TRBV19 and TRBJ1-1; no reliable D call. Trimming stripped 7 bases from V and 1 base from J, with 16 bases between. The CDR3 has 15 residues. Germline V CDR1 and CDR2: LNHDA, SQIVND (reference sequence). This CDR3 is CASTSLLAPNTEAFF. The CDR3 DNA reads TGTGCCAGTACCTCCCTGCTGGCTCCGAACACTGAAGCTTTCTTT.

The chain couples TRBV2 to TRBJ1-5; 7 bases match TRBD1. The CDR3 sequence is 14 residues long. The V and J ends lost 7 bases and 5 bases, in that order; junction bases with no gene match: 8. The germline V gene has CDR1 SNHLY and CDR2 FYNNEI. The CDR3 DNA reads as TGTGCCAGCACTGGGGACAGCTCATATCAGCCCCAGCATTTT. Protein sequence: CASTGDSSYQPQHF.